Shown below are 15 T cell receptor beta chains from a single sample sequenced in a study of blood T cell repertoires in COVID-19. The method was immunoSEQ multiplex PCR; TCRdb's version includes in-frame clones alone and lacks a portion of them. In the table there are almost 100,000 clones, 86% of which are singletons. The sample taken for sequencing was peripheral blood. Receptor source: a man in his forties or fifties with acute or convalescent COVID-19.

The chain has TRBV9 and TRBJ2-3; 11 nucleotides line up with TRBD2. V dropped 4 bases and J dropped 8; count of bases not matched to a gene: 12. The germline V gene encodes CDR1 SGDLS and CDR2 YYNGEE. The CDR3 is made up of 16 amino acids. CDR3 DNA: TGTGCCAGCAGCCCGCGCCCCGGGCTAGCGGGAGGTACGCAGTATTTT. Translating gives CASSPRPGLAGGTQYF.

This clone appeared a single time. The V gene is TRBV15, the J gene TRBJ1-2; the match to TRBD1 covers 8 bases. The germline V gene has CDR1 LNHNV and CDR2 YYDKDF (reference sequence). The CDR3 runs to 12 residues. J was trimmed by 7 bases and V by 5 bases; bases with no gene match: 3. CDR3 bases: TGTGCCACCAGCCTGGACAGGGTTGGCTACACCTTC. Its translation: CATSLDRVGYTF.

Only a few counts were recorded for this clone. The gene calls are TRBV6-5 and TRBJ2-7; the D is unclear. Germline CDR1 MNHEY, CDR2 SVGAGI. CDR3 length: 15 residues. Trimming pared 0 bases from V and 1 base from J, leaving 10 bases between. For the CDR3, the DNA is TGTGCCAGCAGTTACTCGGGTCTCGGGTCCTACGAGCAGTACTTC. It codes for CASSYSGLGSYEQYF.

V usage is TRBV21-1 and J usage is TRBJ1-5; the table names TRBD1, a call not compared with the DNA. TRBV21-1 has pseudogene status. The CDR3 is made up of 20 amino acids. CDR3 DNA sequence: TGTGCCAGCAGCAGGGGGGTCAGGGGGCCCCCCTATTATAGCAATCAGCCCCAGCATTTT. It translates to CASSRGVRGPPYYSNQPQHF.

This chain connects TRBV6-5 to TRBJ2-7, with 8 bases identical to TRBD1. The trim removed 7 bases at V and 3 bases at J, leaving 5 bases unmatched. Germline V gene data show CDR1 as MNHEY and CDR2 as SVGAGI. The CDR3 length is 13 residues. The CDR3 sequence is CASNRDRNYEQYF. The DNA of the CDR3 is TGTGCCAGCAATCGGGACAGGAACTACGAGCAGTACTTC.

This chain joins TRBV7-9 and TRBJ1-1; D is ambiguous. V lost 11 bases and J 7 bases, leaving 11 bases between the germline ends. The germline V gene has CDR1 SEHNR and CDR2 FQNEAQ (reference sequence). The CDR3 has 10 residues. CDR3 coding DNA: TGTGCCGCGGGCGGCAATGAAGCTTTCTTT. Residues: CAAGGNEAFF.

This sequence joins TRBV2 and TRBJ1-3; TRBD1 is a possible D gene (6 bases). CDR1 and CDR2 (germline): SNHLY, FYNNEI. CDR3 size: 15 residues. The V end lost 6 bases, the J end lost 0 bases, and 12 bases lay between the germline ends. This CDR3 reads CASSEQGSSGNTIYF. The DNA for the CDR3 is TGTGCCAGCAGCGAACAGGGAAGCTCTGGAAACACCATATATTTT.

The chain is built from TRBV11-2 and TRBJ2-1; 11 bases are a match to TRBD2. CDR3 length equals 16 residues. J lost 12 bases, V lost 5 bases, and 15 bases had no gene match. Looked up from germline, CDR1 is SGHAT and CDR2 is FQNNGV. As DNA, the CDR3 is TGTGCCAGCAGCCCCCTCTTTGGTAGCGGGAGGGCCGTGCAGTTCTTC. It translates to CASSPLFGSGRAVQFF.

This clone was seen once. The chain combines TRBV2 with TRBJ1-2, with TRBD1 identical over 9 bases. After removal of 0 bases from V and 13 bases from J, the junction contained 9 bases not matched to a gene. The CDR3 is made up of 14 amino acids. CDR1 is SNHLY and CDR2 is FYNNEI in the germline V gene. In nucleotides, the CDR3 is TGTGCCAGCAGTGAAGCGCTTGGACAGGGGTTATCCACCTTC. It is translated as CASSEALGQGLSTF.

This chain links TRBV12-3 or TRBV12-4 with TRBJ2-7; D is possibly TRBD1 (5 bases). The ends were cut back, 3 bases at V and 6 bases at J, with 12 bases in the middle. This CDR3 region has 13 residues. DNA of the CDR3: TGTGCCAGCAGTTTTGGGGCCAACGCCGAGCAGTACTTC. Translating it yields CASSFGANAEQYF.

CDR3 in amino acids: CASSEAWTGGFDNEQFF. The DNA of the CDR3 is TGTGCCAGCAGTGAAGCGTGGACAGGGGGCTTCGACAATGAGCAGTTCTTC. The chain carries TRBV6-1 and TRBJ2-1, with TRBD1 matching 11 bases. CDR1 is MNHNS and CDR2 is SASEGT in the germline V gene. The CDR3 has 17 residues. With 0 bases clipped from V and 5 bases from J, the junction kept 6 bases outside the gene matches.

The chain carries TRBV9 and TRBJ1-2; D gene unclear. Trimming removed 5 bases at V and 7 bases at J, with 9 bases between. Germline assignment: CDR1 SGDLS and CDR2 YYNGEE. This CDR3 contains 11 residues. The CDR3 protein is CASRTAGGYTF. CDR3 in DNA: TGTGCCAGCAGAACTGCTGGTGGCTACACCTTC.

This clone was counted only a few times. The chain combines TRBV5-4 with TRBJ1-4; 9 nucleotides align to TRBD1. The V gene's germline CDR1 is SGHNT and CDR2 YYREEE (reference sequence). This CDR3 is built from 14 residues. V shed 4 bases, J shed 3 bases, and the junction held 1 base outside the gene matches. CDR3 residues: CASSRQGANEKLFF. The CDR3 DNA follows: TGTGCCAGCAGCCGACAGGGGGCTAATGAAAAACTGTTTTTT. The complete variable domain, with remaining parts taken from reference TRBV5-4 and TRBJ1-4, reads ETGVTQSPTHLIKTRGQQVTLRCSSQSGHNTVSWYQQALGQGPQFIFQYYREEENGRGNFPPRFSGLQFPNYSSELNVNALELDDSALYLCASSRQGANEKLFFGSGTQLSVL.

CDR3 bases: TGTGCCAGCAGCTTAGGTCGGCAGGGTAGGGAGACCCAGTACTTC. Translating it yields CASSLGRQGRETQYF. This chain joins TRBV7-2 and TRBJ2-5; possibly TRBD1 for D (5 bases). Germline CDR1 is SGHTA and CDR2 is FQGNSA. V shed 1 base and J shed 5 bases, with 14 bases lying between them. The CDR3 has 15 residues.

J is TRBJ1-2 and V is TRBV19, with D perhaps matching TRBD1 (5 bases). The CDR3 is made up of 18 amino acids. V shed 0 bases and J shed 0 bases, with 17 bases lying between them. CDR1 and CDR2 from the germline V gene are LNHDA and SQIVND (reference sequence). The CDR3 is CASSIELPMPGANYGYTF. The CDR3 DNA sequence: TGTGCCAGTAGTATAGAACTTCCGATGCCGGGGGCTAACTATGGCTACACCTTC.